This T cell receptor beta chain appears in the sequencing data of a study of cytotoxic CD8 clonotypes in ibrutinib-treated CLL. The study's findings and limits: Researchers report that baseline clonality outpaced age-matched healthy donors and tracked circulating CD8+ T-cell counts.

Cryopreserved PBMCs provided about 2 micrograms of genomic DNA for the TCR beta libraries. Concerning this clone: Antigen unknown. A read error may account for a junction end that differs from germline.

The CDR3 is made up of 14 amino acids. Per germline, CDR1 SGHRS and CDR2 YFSETQ. The intended depth for sequencing was 1 in 200,000 to 1 in 1 million T cells. Assay: immunoSEQ multiplex PCR; the TCRdb copy retains only in-frame clones and omits some. Of 11,000 to 15,000 clones listed, around 60% were seen once; the top ten hold roughly 40%. This chain uses TRBV5-1 with TRBJ2-7; D remains ambiguous. This clonotype originated in a human donor with chronic lymphocytic leukemia. The material was PBMCs, obtained before ibrutinib treatment. The CDR3 region has the DNA TGCGCCAGCAGCTTGCTAGGAATCTCCTGCGAGCAGTACTTC. Its translation: CASSLLGISCEQYF.